The rows below give T cell receptor beta chains drawn from one sample of a study of radiation and T cells in renal cell carcinoma. Measured with immunoSEQ multiplex PCR; TCRdb has only the in-frame clones, and not every one. The sample contains roughly 10,000 clones, roughly 60% of which appear only once. The material was tumor tissue, obtained from a patient whose treatment was nephrectomy without radiotherapy. These receptors were obtained from a middle-aged man with renal cell carcinoma. The CDR3 runs from the conserved cysteine through the conserved F or W. D genes are given only for firm matches. Size tells how often a clone was seen (once, few, many) or the class of an expanded clone, and some rows leave it out.

d_gene | abundance | j_gene | v_gene | CDR3nt | CDR3aa
NA | NA | TRBJ2-7 | TRBV9 | TGTGCCAGCAGCGCGGGCAGTTCCTTATACGAGCAGTACTTC | CASSAGSSLYEQYF
NA | few | TRBJ1-1 | TRBV4-2 | TGTGCCAGCAGCCCCCGGGAATCCCTCGTGGAGCACACTGAAGCTTTCTTT | CASSPRESLVEHTEAFF
NA | NA | TRBJ1-3 | TRBV6-1 | TGTGCCAGCAGTGAAGAGGGGGTCCTCGGGACTGGAAACACCATATATTTT | CASSEEGVLGTGNTIYF
NA | NA | TRBJ1-2 | TRBV6-4 | TGTGCCAGCAGTGCCAAACCGGGACGAACCTATGGCTACACCTTC | CASSAKPGRTYGYTF
NA | few | TRBJ1-2 | TRBV30 | TGTGCCTGGAGTTGGCGCAGTACCATTAGAGGCTATGGCTACACCTTC | CAWSWRSTIRGYGYTF
TRBD1 | NA | TRBJ2-1 | TRBV7-9 | TGTGCCAGCAGCCACTGGGGTTTGGGACAGGGGAACAATGAGCAGTTCTTC | CASSHWGLGQGNNEQFF
NA | NA | TRBJ2-2 | TRBV11-3 | TGTGCCAGCAGCTTATCGCGGAGAAACACCGGGGAGCTGTTTTTT | CASSLSRRNTGELFF
NA | NA | TRBJ1-2 | TRBV11-2 | TGTGCCAGCAGCTTAGGATCCGTAGGACCTTTGTATGGCTACACCTTC | CASSLGSVGPLYGYTF
NA | NA | TRBJ2-7 | TRBV19 | TGTGCCAGTAGTATGTGGCAGGCGTCCGACGAGCAGTACTTC | CASSMWQASDEQYF
NA | NA | TRBJ1-1 | TRBV30 | TGTGCCTGGAGTGTCTGGGGATCGGAGAACACTGAAGCTTTCTTT | CAWSVWGSENTEAFF
NA | NA | TRBJ1-4 | TRBV5-3 | TGTGCCAGAAGCCTCGAAGAAAAACTGTTTTTT | CARSLEEKLFF
NA | NA | TRBJ2-5 | TRBV7-3 | TGTGCCAGCAGCTTAACGGACTACGAAGAGACCCAGTACTTC | CASSLTDYEETQYF
NA | NA | TRBJ2-5 | TRBV10-3 | TGTGCCATCAGTGAGACCGGGACCCTTGGGACCCAGTACTTC | CAISETGTLGTQYF
TRBD2 | NA | TRBJ2-1 | TRBV29-1 | TGCAGCGTTGAGGGGAGGGGTTCCTACAATGAGCAGTTCTTC | CSVEGRGSYNEQFF
NA | NA | TRBJ2-7 | TRBV11-3 | TGTGCCAGCAGCTTAGCCGGGACCTCCTACGAGCAGTACTTC | CASSLAGTSYEQYF
NA | NA | TRBJ2-7 | TRBV7-6 | TGTGCCAGCAGCTTAGACGGGACGCGCTACGAGCAGTACTTC | CASSLDGTRYEQYF
TRBD2 | NA | TRBJ2-6 | TRBV30 | TGTGCCGGTAGCGGGGCGACCTCTGGGGCCAACGTCCTGACTTTC | CAGSGATSGANVLTF
NA | few | TRBJ2-3 | TRBV19 | TGTGCCAGTACGAATGAAGGCAGGAGCACAGATACGCAGTATTTT | CASTNEGRSTDTQYF
TRBD1 | NA | TRBJ1-4 | TRBV4-2 | TGTGCCAGCAGCCAAGATACAGGGGGTGCGGATGAAAAACTGTTTTTT | CASSQDTGGADEKLFF
NA | NA | TRBJ1-1 | TRBV7-6 | TGTGCCAGCAGCTTACGAGAGGGAGCTGAAGCTTTCTTT | CASSLREGAEAFF
NA | NA | TRBJ1-1 | TRBV11-2 | TGTGCCAGCAGCCCCGCCACGCAAATGAACACTGAAGCTTTCTTT | CASSPATQMNTEAFF
TRBD2 | once | TRBJ2-4 | TRBV7-2 | TGTGCCAGCAGCTTTGGGACTAGCATGCAGTATTTC | CASSFGTSMQYF